The 23 T cell receptor beta chains in this list originate from one sample, sequenced in a study of T cell changes during pregnancy in multiple sclerosis (dated 2019 in TCRdb). The library came from the immunoSEQ multiplex PCR assay. TCRdb re-hosts the immuneACCESS table, in-frame sequences only. Its copies lack some clones; in the studies checked, an unresolved V gene accounts for under half of them, and the cause for the rest is not known. The sample yields 27,000 or so clones; around nine tenths were counted once. The ten top clones hold less than 10% of the sample. Sequencing was performed on CD8+ T cells from peripheral blood mononuclear cells, taken in the second trimester of pregnancy. Receptors originate from a female donor with multiple sclerosis, enrolled in a pregnancy study.

This chain uses TRBV7-2 with TRBJ1-2; perhaps TRBD1 as D (6 bases). The length of the CDR3 is 13 residues. The germline V gene encodes CDR1 SGHTA and CDR2 FQGNSA. The V and J ends lost 5 bases and 4 bases respectively, with 11 bases between them. The CDR3 nucleotides are TGTGCCAGCAGCATTCGAGGGGGCTATGGCTACACCTTC. It codes for CASSIRGGYGYTF.

The rearrangement joins TRBV9 to TRBJ1-1; 8 bases match TRBD1. Germline CDR1 SGDLS, CDR2 YYNGEE. The CDR3 loop spans 15 amino acids. V trimming: 3 bases; J trimming: 3 bases; junction bases outside the gene matches: 7. The CDR3 protein is CASSASGGWYTEAFF. In nucleotides, the CDR3 is TGTGCCAGCAGCGCCTCAGGGGGCTGGTACACTGAAGCTTTCTTT.

The chain couples TRBV13 to TRBJ2-6, with 9 nucleotides matching TRBD1. This CDR3 contains 18 residues. J lost 3 bases, V lost 1 base, and 7 bases had no gene match. CDR1 and CDR2 from the germline V gene are PRHDT and FYEKMQ (reference sequence). CDR3 amino acids: CASSLEGQGLFGANVLTF. The CDR3 DNA is TGTGCCAGCAGCTTAGAGGGACAGGGCCTATTTGGGGCCAACGTCCTGACTTTC.

The rearrangement uses TRBV4-1 and TRBJ1-4, with a weak D call TRBD1 (6 bases). Germline V gives CDR1 MGHRA, CDR2 YSYEKL. The CDR3 is 15 amino acids. The germline V and J ends were trimmed by 3 bases and 7 bases, with 15 bases remaining between them. The CDR3 sequence: CASSQRGPGSEKLFF. CDR3 sequence (DNA): TGCGCCAGCAGCCAGCGGGGGCCAGGTAGTGAAAAACTGTTTTTT.

In this sample, this clone turned up once. The rearrangement joins TRBV4-3 to TRBJ2-7; 11 positions agree with TRBD2. Germline V CDR1 and CDR2: LGHNA, YSLEER. After removal of 3 bases from V and 3 bases from J, the junction contained 4 bases not matched to a gene. CDR3 length: 15 amino acids. This chain's CDR3 is CASSQLTSGGYEQYF. In DNA, the CDR3 is TGCGCCAGCAGCCAGCTTACTAGCGGGGGCTACGAGCAGTACTTC.

CDR3 amino acids: CASSYSRGGRAFF. CDR3 nucleotide sequence: TGTGCCAGCAGTTACTCGAGGGGGGGTCGAGCTTTCTTT. The rearrangement joins TRBV6-5 to TRBJ1-1, with D possibly matching TRBD1 (6 bases). Looked up from germline, CDR1 is MNHEY and CDR2 is SVGAGI. The ends were cut back, 0 bases at V and 10 bases at J, with 12 bases in the middle. The CDR3 runs to 13 residues.

The chain couples TRBV6-5 to TRBJ1-1; no clear D. There are 15 residues in the CDR3. Trimming cost V 5 bases and J 4 bases, with 17 bases left between them. The germline gives CDR1 MNHEY, CDR2 SVGAGI. The CDR3 here is CASSPAVAGITEAFF. CDR3 coding DNA: TGTGCCAGCAGTCCTGCGGTGGCCGGGATCACTGAAGCTTTCTTT.

This clone was recorded only once. The chain carries TRBV5-4 and TRBJ1-2; 8 positions agree with TRBD1. With V trimmed by 4 bases and J by 7 bases, 6 bases remained unmatched. Germline V gene lookup returns CDR1 SGHNT and CDR2 YYREEE (reference sequence). CDR3 length: 13 residues. CDR3 loop: CASSRQGNGGYTF. CDR3 DNA sequence: TGTGCCAGCAGCCGACAGGGGAACGGTGGCTACACCTTC. Drawing the rest from reference TRBV5-4 and TRBJ1-2, the complete variable domain is ETGVTQSPTHLIKTRGQQVTLRCSSQSGHNTVSWYQQALGQGPQFIFQYYREEENGRGNFPPRFSGLQFPNYSSELNVNALELDDSALYLCASSRQGNGGYTFGSGTRLTVV.

V gene TRBV18 combines with J gene TRBJ2-7, with D perhaps TRBD1 (5 bases). Germline assignment: CDR1 KGHSH and CDR2 LQKENI. This CDR3 is 15 amino acids long. V lost 3 bases to trimming and J lost 3 bases, with 15 bases between them. The CDR3 here is CASSPRDSTYYEQYF. The CDR3 DNA is TGTGCCAGCTCACCTCGTGACAGCACCTACTACGAGCAGTACTTC. Drawing the rest from reference TRBV18 and TRBJ2-7, the complete variable domain is NAGVMQNPRHLVRRRGQEARLRCSPMKGHSHVYWYRQLPEEGLKFMVYLQKENIIDESGMPKERFSAEFPKEGPSILRIQQVVRGDSAAYFCASSPRDSTYYEQYFGPGTRLTVT.

The chain recombines TRBV10-2 with TRBJ1-4, with D hard to call. V lost 3 bases and J lost 4, with 18 bases in between. CDR1 is WSHSY and CDR2 is SAAADI in the germline V gene. The CDR3 loop spans 17 amino acids. CDR3 protein: CASSDLSSGLGNEKLFF. The CDR3 DNA reads as TGCGCCAGCAGTGACCTTTCTAGCGGACTGGGTAATGAAAAACTGTTTTTT.

CDR3 protein: CASSLGGQQGLREQYF. The CDR3 DNA sequence: TGCGCCAGCAGCTTGGGCGGCCAGCAGGGCCTGAGGGAGCAGTACTTC. The V and J genes are TRBV5-1 and TRBJ2-7, with TRBD1 as a possible D gene (5 bases). Germline V gene data show CDR1 as SGHRS and CDR2 as YFSETQ. This CDR3 region has 16 residues. The germline V and J ends were trimmed by 0 bases and 7 bases, with 20 bases remaining between them.

This sequence joins TRBV6-5 and TRBJ1-1; D may be TRBD1 (5 bases). Germline V gene data show CDR1 as MNHEY and CDR2 as SVGAGI. With 2 bases removed from V and 6 bases from J, the gap between germline ends came to 10 bases. The CDR3 contains 13 residues. The CDR3 DNA reads TGTGCCAGCAGTTACCCAGGGAGGCCTGAAGCTTTCTTT. This gives the protein CASSYPGRPEAFF.

To note about this clone: No conserved phenylalanine or tryptophan ends this CDR3, so it is likely a read error. The limits of the CDR3 on the DNA are not certain, so only TCRdb's listed CDR3 is given. V and J are TRBV28 and TRBJ1-1. A total of 12 residues make up the CDR3, ends included. Germline V gives CDR1 MDHEN, CDR2 SYDVKM. The chain's CDR3 is CASSPGPIPERL.

V is TRBV18 and J is TRBJ1-3, with D perhaps matching TRBD1 (6 bases). Trimming stripped 3 bases from V and 6 bases from J, with 15 bases between. CDR1 is KGHSH, CDR2 LQKENI, per germline. CDR3 size: 15 residues. This CDR3 is CASSPGANHKNTIYF. CDR3 nucleotides: TGTGCCAGCTCACCGGGGGCTAATCATAAAAACACCATATATTTT.

The chain combines TRBV6-5 with TRBJ1-1; D is possibly TRBD1 (5 bases). V dropped 5 bases and J dropped 1 base, with 14 bases sitting between them. The CDR3 length is 15 residues. Germline V CDR1 and CDR2: MNHEY, SVGAGI. In DNA, the CDR3 is TGTGCCAGCAGTCATTTACCCGGGGGGAACACTGAAGCTTTCTTT. Residues: CASSHLPGGNTEAFF.

V gene TRBV7-9 combines with J gene TRBJ1-1; 8 bases are shared with TRBD1. The CDR3 contains 14 residues. The germline CDR1 and CDR2 sequences are SEHNR and FQNEAQ (reference sequence). The junction had 5 bases not matched to a gene; V was cut back by 1 base and J by 7 bases. The CDR3 protein is CASSLDPGGFEAFF. DNA of the CDR3: TGTGCCAGCAGCTTAGATCCAGGGGGCTTTGAAGCTTTCTTT.

V and J are TRBV7-3 and TRBJ2-1; 8 bases align to TRBD1. The J segment lost 4 bases and the V segment lost 1 base, leaving 3 bases of the junction unmatched. The CDR3 runs to 15 residues. CDR1 is SGHTA and CDR2 is FQGTGA in the germline V gene. CDR3 bases: TGTGCCAGCAGCTTAAACCAGGGGGCATACAATGAGCAGTTCTTC. The encoded protein is CASSLNQGAYNEQFF.

This clone has only a few counts. The V call is TRBV9, the J call TRBJ1-1, with TRBD1 matching 8 bases. Germline V gene data show CDR1 as SGDLS and CDR2 as YYNGEE. The CDR3 length is 13 residues. V trimming: 9 bases; J trimming: 1 base; junction bases outside the gene matches: 5. CDR3: CAILGQGNTEAFF. As DNA, the CDR3 is TGTGCCATACTAGGACAGGGGAACACTGAAGCTTTCTTT. The full variable domain, its missing parts supplied by reference TRBV9 and TRBJ1-1, is DSGVTQTPKHLITATGQRVTLRCSPRSGDLSVYWYQQSLDQGLQFLIQYYNGEERAKGNILERFSAQQFPDLHSELNLSSLELGDSALYFCAILGQGNTEAFFGQGTRLTVV.

This chain joins TRBV15 and TRBJ2-1, with D perhaps TRBD2 (5 bases). The V gene lost 0 bases and the J gene lost 3 bases, with 9 bases spanning the gap. This CDR3 region has 15 residues. Germline V gene data show CDR1 as LNHNV and CDR2 as YYDKDF (reference sequence). The CDR3 is CATSRDTGNYNEQFF. CDR3 nucleotide sequence: TGTGCCACCAGCAGAGATACCGGGAACTACAATGAGCAGTTCTTC.

The gene calls are TRBV30 and TRBJ2-7; TRBD1 agrees at 7 bases. V gave up 8 bases and J gave up 0 bases; unmatched junction bases: 7. Germline V gene lookup returns CDR1 GTSNPN and CDR2 SVGIG (reference sequence). The CDR3 length is 13 residues. The CDR3 sequence: CAASGQPSYEQYF. The CDR3 DNA reads TGTGCCGCCTCGGGACAGCCCTCCTACGAGCAGTACTTC.

The rearrangement joins TRBV9 to TRBJ2-1; TRBD2 aligns across 7 bases. The CDR3 is 15 residues long. Germline CDR1 SGDLS, CDR2 YYNGEE. Germline trimming cut 3 bases from V and 7 bases from J; bases unmatched to any gene: 10. CDR3 region: CASSGSGWAENEQFF. CDR3 in DNA: TGTGCCAGCAGCGGTAGCGGGTGGGCCGAGAATGAGCAGTTCTTC.

The J gene is TRBJ1-3, the V gene TRBV2; maybe TRBD1 (5 bases). Per germline, CDR1 SNHLY and CDR2 FYNNEI. Trimming stripped 5 bases from V and 0 bases from J, with 14 bases between. The CDR3 is 16 amino acids. The CDR3, as DNA: TGTGCCAGCAGTTACCTTCAGGGCTCCTCTGGAAACACCATATATTTT. Amino acid sequence: CASSYLQGSSGNTIYF.

This clone is a singleton in its sample. The rearrangement joins TRBV4-1 to TRBJ1-5, with TRBD1 matching over 9 bases. Germline-derived CDR1 and CDR2 are MGHRA and YSYEKL. This CDR3 is built from 15 residues. The ends lost 6 bases at V and 4 bases at J; junction bases unmatched: 7. CDR3 sequence: CASSRTGGPNQPQHF. The CDR3 region has the DNA TGCGCCAGCAGTCGAACAGGGGGCCCTAATCAGCCCCAGCATTTT.